A single sample gave rise to the 18 T cell receptor beta chains below, sequenced in a study of OX40 agonist ivuxolimab in advanced cancers. Profiling relied on immunoSEQ multiplex PCR, and the TCRdb table lists in-frame clones only, not all of them. The sample consists of about 93,000 clones, 89% of them appearing once. Sequencing was performed on CD4+ or CD8+ T cells sorted from blood, taken in a trial of the OX40 agonist ivuxolimab. Receptor source: an adult with an advanced solid tumor such as melanoma, head and neck, liver or kidney cancer.

This chain links TRBV7-2 with TRBJ1-3; TRBD1 matches 7 bases. The CDR3 length is 18 residues. Germline lookup yields CDR1 SGHTA and CDR2 FQGNSA. Losses at the gene ends were 7 bases for V and 1 base for J; bases not matched to a gene: 16. The CDR3 sequence is CASNPGRGTGESGNTIYF. DNA for the CDR3: TGTGCCAGCAATCCAGGCAGGGGTACAGGGGAGTCTGGAAACACCATATATTTT.

The rearrangement joins TRBV30 to TRBJ2-2, with 8 bases matching TRBD1. Trimming cost V 1 base and J 6 bases; bases outside gene matches: 7. The CDR3 totals 15 residues. Germline CDR1 GTSNPN, CDR2 SVGIG (reference sequence). The chain's CDR3 is CAWSALRDRPGELFF. For the CDR3, the DNA is TGTGCCTGGAGTGCCCTCCGGGACAGGCCCGGGGAGCTGTTTTTT.

The chain uses TRBV30 and TRBJ2-7; the D is unclear. Trimming took off 0 bases at V and 4 bases at J, with 7 bases between the two ends. Germline lookup yields CDR1 GTSNPN and CDR2 SVGIG (reference sequence). This CDR3 has 12 residues. CDR3 nucleotides: TGTGCCTGGAGTGTACGAGATTACGAGCAGTACTTC. This sequence encodes CAWSVRDYEQYF.

The rearrangement joins TRBV6-1 to TRBJ1-6; D unresolved. V was cut by 0 bases and J by 7 bases, with 13 bases left in between. This CDR3 is 16 amino acids long. The germline gives CDR1 MNHNS, CDR2 SASEGT. In DNA, the CDR3 is TGTGCCAGCAGTGAAGCGCTGGGCGTGAGAAATTCACCCCTCCACTTT. The encoded protein is CASSEALGVRNSPLHF.

V usage is TRBV4-2 and J usage is TRBJ1-2, with TRBD1 as a possible D gene (5 bases). CDR3 size: 17 residues. V was trimmed by 1 base and J by 0 bases, leaving 15 bases between them. Germline CDR1 and CDR2: LGHNA and YNFKEQ. The CDR3 DNA sequence: TGTGCCAGCAGCCAAGTAGGGGAACAGAGAGCTAACTATGGCTACACCTTC. Its protein is CASSQVGEQRANYGYTF.

The chain has TRBV28 and TRBJ1-4; D gene unclear. The CDR3 has 11 residues. Looked up from germline, CDR1 is MDHEN and CDR2 is SYDVKM. V lost 8 bases to trimming and J lost 8 bases, with 9 bases between them. CDR3 coding DNA: TGTGCCAGCTATGGCCTCGAAAAACTGTTTTTT. Amino acid sequence: CASYGLEKLFF.

J is TRBJ2-7 and V is TRBV18, with 9 bases aligning to TRBD1. The CDR3 length is 15 residues. V shed 4 bases, J shed 5 bases, and the junction held 9 bases outside the gene matches. Germline CDR1 is KGHSH and CDR2 is LQKENI. CDR3 in DNA: TGTGCCAGCTCACTGCTGACAGGGGGAACGAACGAGCAGTACTTC. Residues: CASSLLTGGTNEQYF.

The rearrangement joins TRBV2 to TRBJ1-6; tentatively, D is TRBD1 (6 bases). CDR1 and CDR2 from the germline V gene are SNHLY and FYNNEI. V lost 3 bases and J 8 bases, leaving 11 bases between the germline ends. The CDR3 length is 14 residues. The DNA for the CDR3 is TGTGCCAGCAGTGACAGTCAGGGGTATTCACCCCTCCACTTT. Its protein is CASSDSQGYSPLHF.

The genes are TRBV30 and TRBJ1-6, with D unclear. CDR1 and CDR2 from the germline V gene are GTSNPN and SVGIG (reference sequence). The CDR3 covers 13 residues. Trimming took 0 bases from V and 14 from J, leaving 14 bases between them. CDR3 loop: CAWSVQGGGALHF. CDR3 DNA sequence: TGTGCCTGGAGTGTACAAGGAGGCGGGGCCCTCCACTTT.

The chain carries TRBV19 and TRBJ1-4, with D possibly being TRBD1 (5 bases). CDR3 size: 13 residues. V lost 5 bases and J lost 4, with 8 bases in between. Germline-derived CDR1 and CDR2 are LNHDA and SQIVND (reference sequence). The CDR3 loop is CASSGGLNEKLFF. The CDR3 DNA reads as TGTGCCAGTAGTGGGGGACTTAATGAAAAACTGTTTTTT.

The chain couples TRBV27 to TRBJ1-6, with TRBD1 matching over 7 bases. V lost 6 bases to trimming and J lost 4 bases; unmatched junction nucleotides: 9. The CDR3 runs to 16 residues. Germline V gene data show CDR1 as MNHEY and CDR2 as SMNVEV (reference sequence). The CDR3 protein is CASSQGGQTYNSPLHF. CDR3 DNA: TGTGCCAGCAGCCAAGGGGGACAGACTTATAATTCACCCCTCCACTTT.

This clone came up once. The chain is built from TRBV5-1 and TRBJ1-1; the match to TRBD1 covers 9 bases. The germline gives CDR1 SGHRS, CDR2 YFSETQ. J was trimmed by 5 bases and V by 0 bases; bases with no gene match: 5. CDR3 size: 15 residues. CDR3 loop: CASSLGGQGSTEAFF. The CDR3 region has the DNA TGCGCCAGCAGCTTGGGAGGACAGGGGAGTACTGAAGCTTTCTTT.

The chain carries TRBV5-1 and TRBJ2-7; 10 nucleotides agree with TRBD1. The V segment lost 6 bases and the J segment 3 bases; nucleotides outside the gene matches: 12. The CDR3 spans 16 residues. The V gene's germline CDR1 is SGHRS and CDR2 YFSETQ. CDR3 nucleotide sequence: TGCGCCAGCACCATCTTTCCGGGACAGGGGATCTACGAGCAGTACTTC. Protein product: CASTIFPGQGIYEQYF. The full variable domain, in which reference TRBV5-1 and TRBJ2-7 provide the parts outside the CDR3, is KAGVTQTPRYLIKTRGQQVTLSCSPISGHRSVSWYQQTPGQGLQFLFEYFSETQRNKGNFPGRFSGRQFSNSRSEMNVSTLELGDSALYLCASTIFPGQGIYEQYFGPGTRLTVT.

V is TRBV7-2 and J is TRBJ2-1; D is uncertain. The CDR3 sequence is 16 residues long. V dropped 4 bases and J dropped 0 bases, with 13 bases sitting between them. Germline-derived CDR1 and CDR2 are SGHTA and FQGNSA. The CDR3 reads CASSSEFASSYNEQFF. The CDR3 DNA follows: TGTGCCAGCAGCTCGGAGTTCGCGAGCTCCTACAATGAGCAGTTCTTC.

The V gene is TRBV5-4, the J gene TRBJ1-2; no definite D call. Germline V gene sequence: CDR1 SGHNT, CDR2 YYREEE (reference sequence). The V gene lost 0 bases and the J gene lost 2 bases, with 11 bases spanning the gap. CDR3 length: 15 residues. The CDR3 spells CASSLAPAGNYGYTF. CDR3 in DNA: TGTGCCAGCAGCTTGGCCCCCGCGGGGAACTATGGCTACACCTTC.

The rearrangement joins TRBV5-6 to TRBJ1-1, with D uncertain. The CDR3 sequence is 13 residues long. Germline assignment: CDR1 SGHDT and CDR2 YYEEEE. Trimming cost V 0 bases and J 1 base, with 4 bases left between them. The CDR3 reads CASSLAGNTEAFF. The CDR3 DNA is TGTGCCAGCAGCTTGGCGGGGAACACTGAAGCTTTCTTT.

The gene calls are TRBV6-6 and TRBJ1-1, with a weak D call TRBD1 (6 bases). From germline, CDR1 is MNHNY and CDR2 SVGAGI (reference sequence). V was cut by 10 bases and J by 1 base, with 16 bases left in between. There are 14 residues in the CDR3. In nucleotides, the CDR3 is TGTGCCACCACGACCCGGGACAAGAACACTGAAGCTTTCTTT. It codes for CATTTRDKNTEAFF.

A few counts support this clone. This chain uses TRBV7-9 with TRBJ1-2; D unclear. The V and J ends lost 3 bases and 4 bases respectively, with 12 bases between them. Germline CDR1 SEHNR, CDR2 FQNEAQ (reference sequence). The length of the CDR3 is 14 residues. The CDR3 DNA is TGTGCCAGCAGCTTTAACAGACGTCCCTATGGCTACACCTTC. Protein product: CASSFNRRPYGYTF.